One and the same sample provided the 27 T cell receptor beta chains below, sequenced in a study of T cell responses to AZD1222 COVID-19 vaccine. Assay: immunoSEQ multiplex PCR; the TCRdb copy retains only in-frame clones and omits some. The table shows around 130,000 clones, with roughly 94% occurring only once. The source was peripheral blood, collected on day 0 of AZD1222 vaccination. The receptors come from an adult in good health.

The chain has TRBV18 and TRBJ2-4; D perhaps matches TRBD2 (5 bases). CDR1 and CDR2 (germline): KGHSH, LQKENI. CDR3 length: 16 residues. V shed 0 bases and J shed 3 bases, with 12 bases lying between them. The DNA of the CDR3 is TGTGCCAGCTCACCACCATCTCAACTAGGCAAAAACATTCAGTACTTC. This translates into CASSPPSQLGKNIQYF.

This chain links TRBV6-5 with TRBJ2-1; 7 bases match TRBD2. This CDR3 is built from 15 residues. Germline trimming cut 0 bases from V and 6 bases from J; bases unmatched to any gene: 5. The V gene's germline CDR1 is MNHEY and CDR2 SVGAGI. For the CDR3, the DNA is TGTGCCAGCAGTTACTCCAGCGGGACCCCCAATGAGCAGTTCTTC. Its protein product is CASSYSSGTPNEQFF.

The rearrangement uses TRBV4-2 and TRBJ2-7; 8 bases are shared with TRBD2. The CDR3 is 17 residues long. V trimming: 2 bases; J trimming: 2 bases; junction bases outside the gene matches: 11. Germline V gives CDR1 LGHNA, CDR2 YNFKEQ. The CDR3 bases are TGTGCCAGCAGCCAACCCCTTGCGCCAGCGGGAGCCTACGAGCAGTACTTC. Translation: CASSQPLAPAGAYEQYF.

The chain has TRBV11-2 and TRBJ1-4, with 9 bases fitting TRBD1. The germline V gene has CDR1 SGHAT and CDR2 FQNNGV. This CDR3 comprises 15 residues. V shed 4 bases, J shed 7 bases, and the junction held 7 bases outside the gene matches. CDR3 residues: CASSSNRGRVEKLFF. In DNA, the CDR3 is TGTGCCAGCAGCTCCAACAGGGGGCGAGTTGAAAAACTGTTTTTT. The full variable domain, rest sourced from reference TRBV11-2 and TRBJ1-4, is EAGVAQSPRYKIIEKRQSVAFWCNPISGHATLYWYQQILGQGPKLLIQFQNNGVVDDSQLPKDRFSAERLKGVDSTLKIQPAKLEDSAVYLCASSSNRGRVEKLFFGSGTQLSVL.

This chain joins TRBV2 and TRBJ1-5, with D perhaps TRBD1 (5 bases). Between the trimmed V and J ends, which lost 4 bases and 4 bases, there was a span of 11 bases. Germline CDR1 is SNHLY and CDR2 is FYNNEI. This CDR3 is built from 14 residues. Here the CDR3 reads CASSGSTENQPQHF. The CDR3 nucleotides are TGTGCCAGCAGTGGTTCGACAGAAAATCAGCCCCAGCATTTT.

As DNA, the CDR3 is TGTGCCAGCAGCCCACCCGGGACTAGGACAGATACGCAGTATTTT. Translating it yields CASSPPGTRTDTQYF. The chain joins TRBV7-2 to TRBJ2-3, with 8 bases that match TRBD2. The V and J ends lost 5 bases and 3 bases, in that order; junction bases with no gene match: 7. This CDR3 contains 15 residues. Germline V gene lookup returns CDR1 SGHTA and CDR2 FQGNSA. Using reference TRBV7-2 and TRBJ2-3 for the parts outside the CDR3, the full variable domain is GAGVSQSPSNKVTEKGKDVELRCDPISGHTALYWYRQSLGQGLEFLIYFQGNSAPDKSGLPSDRFSAERTGGSVSTLTIQRTQQEDSAVYLCASSPPGTRTDTQYFGPGTRLTVL.

This chain connects TRBV7-8 to TRBJ1-2; 9 bases are a match to TRBD1. The CDR3 extends over 14 amino acids. V shed 5 bases, J shed 4 bases, and the junction held 5 bases outside the gene matches. Germline V lookup: CDR1 SGHVS, CDR2 FQNEAQ. CDR3 nucleotide sequence: TGTGCCAGCAGCCCAGGGACAGGGACCTATGGCTACACCTTC. Protein sequence: CASSPGTGTYGYTF. Based on the CDR3 plus reference TRBV7-8 and TRBJ1-2, the full variable domain is GAGVSQSPRYKVAKRGQDVALRCDPISGHVSLFWYQQALGQGPEFLTYFQNEAQLDKSGLPSDRFFAERPEGSVSTLKIQRTQQEDSAVYLCASSPGTGTYGYTFGSGTRLTVV.

The chain is built from TRBV13 and TRBJ1-2; tentatively, D is TRBD1 (5 bases). Germline-derived CDR1 and CDR2 are PRHDT and FYEKMQ (reference sequence). The germline V and J ends were trimmed by 5 bases and 4 bases, with 11 bases remaining between them. CDR3 length equals 13 residues. CDR3 nucleotide sequence: TGTGCCAGCAGCCTAACGACAGTCTATGGCTACACCTTC. Protein: CASSLTTVYGYTF.

In this sample, this clone turned up once. The genes are TRBV4-3 and TRBJ2-3, with 9 bases that match TRBD2. The V gene's germline CDR1 is LGHNA and CDR2 YSLEER. V shed 0 bases and J 5 bases; nucleotides not matched to a gene: 9. This CDR3 has 17 residues. The CDR3 DNA sequence: TGCGCCAGCAGCCAAGATTTGGCTAGCGGGACGGGAGATACGCAGTATTTT. It yields the protein CASSQDLASGTGDTQYF.

Written as DNA, the CDR3 is TGCAGCGTTGAAACCCCGGACAGGGGGTTCGGGGAGCTGTTTTTT. Its translation is CSVETPDRGFGELFF. The chain is built from TRBV29-1 and TRBJ2-2; 10 bases are a match to TRBD1. In germline, CDR1 is SQVTM, CDR2 ANQGSEA. The CDR3 has 15 residues. V was clipped by 2 bases and J by 7 bases; unmatched bases: 7.

V gene TRBV28 combines with J gene TRBJ2-5; maybe TRBD1 (5 bases). Trimming pared 5 bases from V and 2 bases from J, leaving 12 bases between. Looked up from germline, CDR1 is MDHEN and CDR2 is SYDVKM. The CDR3 contains 14 residues. This CDR3 is CASSTRQGQETQYF. In DNA form, the CDR3 reads TGTGCCAGCAGTACCCGTCAGGGTCAAGAGACCCAGTACTTC. The full variable domain, with the rest looked up from reference TRBV28 and TRBJ2-5, is DVKVTQSSRYLVKRTGEKVFLECVQDMDHENMFWYRQDPGLGLRLIYFSYDVKMKEKGDIPEGYSVSREKKERFSLILESASTNQTSMYLCASSTRQGQETQYFGPGTRLLVL.

This chain links TRBV2 with TRBJ1-3; D is ambiguous. V lost 4 bases and J lost 0, with 10 bases in between. This CDR3 is built from 15 residues. The germline gives CDR1 SNHLY, CDR2 FYNNEI. As DNA, the CDR3 is TGTGCCAGCAGTGTGTTCGCCGGCTCTGGAAACACCATATATTTT. Protein product: CASSVFAGSGNTIYF.

The gene calls are TRBV19 and TRBJ1-6; a possible D gene is TRBD1 (5 bases). Trimming took off 3 bases at V and 7 bases at J, with 10 bases between the two ends. Germline-derived CDR1 and CDR2 are LNHDA and SQIVND (reference sequence). The CDR3 sequence is 14 residues long. CDR3 DNA: TGTGCCAGTAGTATTGACAGAGTCAATTCACCCCTCCACTTT. This translates into CASSIDRVNSPLHF.

J is TRBJ2-7 and V is TRBV5-4; TRBD2 matches at 8 bases. V shed 9 bases, J shed 0 bases, and the junction held 20 bases outside the gene matches. The CDR3 is 18 amino acids. Germline CDR1 and CDR2: SGHNT and YYREEE (reference sequence). CDR3 sequence reads: CATQLVPPTSGPSYEQYF. CDR3 DNA sequence: TGTGCCACCCAGCTTGTCCCGCCTACTAGCGGACCCTCCTACGAGCAGTACTTC. The whole variable domain, remainder taken from reference TRBV5-4 and TRBJ2-7, is ETGVTQSPTHLIKTRGQQVTLRCSSQSGHNTVSWYQQALGQGPQFIFQYYREEENGRGNFPPRFSGLQFPNYSSELNVNALELDDSALYLCATQLVPPTSGPSYEQYFGPGTRLTVT.

The chain has TRBV6-5 and TRBJ2-7; D uncertain. This CDR3 is built from 14 residues. CDR1 and CDR2 from the germline V gene are MNHEY and SVGAGI. V shed 6 bases and J shed 3 bases, with 15 bases lying between them. CDR3 nucleotide sequence: TGTGCCAGCAGCTATCAACAGACTTACTACGAGCAGTACTTC. This gives the protein CASSYQQTYYEQYF.

The J gene is TRBJ1-2, the V gene TRBV5-5, with D tentatively TRBD1 (6 bases). V was trimmed by 2 bases and J by 5 bases, leaving 31 bases between them. The germline V gene encodes CDR1 SGHKS and CDR2 YYEKEE (reference sequence). This CDR3 region has 20 residues. The CDR3 region is CASSFFWGGRLKSGEYGYTF. DNA of the CDR3: TGTGCCAGCAGCTTTTTTTGGGGTGGCCGACTGAAGTCAGGGGAATATGGCTACACCTTC.

The rearrangement links TRBV21-1 to TRBJ1-1; the table assigns TRBD1, which was not confirmed against the DNA. TRBV21-1 counts as a pseudogene. The CDR3 is 13 residues long. CDR3 nucleotide sequence: TGTGCCAGCAGCAAAAAACCAAAGGGGGAAGCTTTCTTT. Its translation is CASSKKPKGEAFF.

Here the CDR3 reads CASSTTDLYGYTF. The DNA of the CDR3 is TGTGCCAGTAGTACCACAGACCTCTATGGCTACACCTTC. The chain uses TRBV19 and TRBJ1-2; D remains ambiguous. V was pared by 4 bases and J by 4 bases, with 10 bases between. The CDR3 runs to 13 residues. Looked up from germline, CDR1 is LNHDA and CDR2 is SQIVND (reference sequence).

The genes are TRBV5-1 and TRBJ2-1; 11 bases align to TRBD2. The germline V gene has CDR1 SGHRS and CDR2 YFSETQ. There are 17 residues in the CDR3. Losses at the gene ends were 2 bases for V and 3 bases for J; bases not matched to a gene: 7. The CDR3 nucleotides read TGCGCCAGCAGCTTAAGGTCCGGACTAGCGGGCTACAATGAGCAGTTCTTC. Encoded protein: CASSLRSGLAGYNEQFF.

This chain joins TRBV19 and TRBJ2-2; D call uncertain. The CDR3 is made up of 15 amino acids. Germline V lookup: CDR1 LNHDA, CDR2 SQIVND (reference sequence). V lost 3 bases to trimming and J lost 0 bases, with 8 bases between them. CDR3 in amino acids: CASSIGGTNTGELFF. The CDR3 bases are TGTGCCAGTAGTATTGGTGGGACGAACACCGGGGAGCTGTTTTTT.

V usage is TRBV5-6 and J usage is TRBJ2-7, with D perhaps matching TRBD1 or TRBD2 (5 bases each). The CDR3 contains 17 residues. Germline assignment: CDR1 SGHDT and CDR2 YYEEEE. Trimming removed 4 bases from V and 1 base from J, with 21 bases in between. CDR3 bases: TGTGCCAGCAGCCCGGGGCGGGCGCGAGGGGTTTCCTACGAGCAGTACTTC. Amino acid sequence: CASSPGRARGVSYEQYF.

The rearrangement uses TRBV7-9 and TRBJ2-1; 10 bases map to TRBD2. This CDR3 region has 14 residues. The germline V gene has CDR1 SEHNR and CDR2 FQNEAQ (reference sequence). V trimming: 1 base; J trimming: 10 bases; junction bases outside the gene matches: 4. CDR3 sequence (DNA): TGTGCCAGCAGCTTAGAGCTAGCGGGGGTGGAGCAGTTCTTC. Protein sequence: CASSLELAGVEQFF.

V usage is TRBV7-8 and J usage is TRBJ1-2; possible D gene TRBD1, 5 bases. The V gene lost 5 bases and the J gene lost 3 bases, with 10 bases spanning the gap. CDR3 length equals 13 residues. The germline gives CDR1 SGHVS, CDR2 FQNEAQ. CDR3: CASSPGGDYGYTF. CDR3 sequence (DNA): TGTGCCAGCAGCCCGGGGGGGGACTATGGCTACACCTTC. Looking up the rest from reference TRBV7-8 and TRBJ1-2 gives the full variable domain: GAGVSQSPRYKVAKRGQDVALRCDPISGHVSLFWYQQALGQGPEFLTYFQNEAQLDKSGLPSDRFFAERPEGSVSTLKIQRTQQEDSAVYLCASSPGGDYGYTFGSGTRLTVV.

The chain employs TRBV5-1 and TRBJ1-4, with D possibly matching TRBD1 (5 bases). V dropped 4 bases and J dropped 7 bases, with 17 bases sitting between them. There are 15 residues in the CDR3. Germline V gene sequence: CDR1 SGHRS, CDR2 YFSETQ. CDR3 loop: CASSDPRASGEKLFF. The CDR3, as DNA: TGCGCCAGCAGCGATCCCAGGGCCTCGGGTGAAAAACTGTTTTTT.

The chain links TRBV11-3 to TRBJ2-1, with 12 bases identical to TRBD2. Trimming at V came to 0 bases and at J to 1 base, leaving 16 bases not matched to a gene. This CDR3 spans 22 amino acids. CDR1 is SGHNT, CDR2 YENEEA, per germline. The DNA for the CDR3 is TGTGCCAGCAGCTTAGATCACTGGACTAGCGGGAAAACCTCGACTTCCTACAATGAGCAGTTCTTC. Encoded protein: CASSLDHWTSGKTSTSYNEQFF.

The V and J genes are TRBV7-6 and TRBJ1-6; TRBD1 matches at 7 bases. From germline, CDR1 is SGHVS and CDR2 FNYEAQ. J gave up 6 bases and V 2 bases, and 7 bases lay outside the gene matches. The CDR3 consists of 16 residues. This CDR3 reads CASSLIGDSFNSPLHF. CDR3 DNA: TGTGCCAGCAGCTTAATCGGGGACAGCTTTAATTCACCCCTCCACTTT.

This clone was detected once. For the CDR3, the DNA is TGTGCCAGCAGTGCCGGGACTAGCGGGACTTTGCAGTTCTTC. Protein: CASSAGTSGTLQFF. The rearrangement joins TRBV2 to TRBJ2-1, with 13 bases that match TRBD2. The germline V gene has CDR1 SNHLY and CDR2 FYNNEI. This CDR3 has 14 residues. The V gene end was trimmed by 4 bases and the J gene end by 12 bases; junction bases not matched to a gene: 6. The full variable domain, with the rest looked up from reference TRBV2 and TRBJ2-1, is EPEVTQTPSHQVTQMGQEVILRCVPISNHLYFYWYRQILGQKVEFLVSFYNNEISEKSEIFDDQFSVERPDGSNFTLKIRSTKLEDSAMYFCASSAGTSGTLQFFGPGTRLTVL.